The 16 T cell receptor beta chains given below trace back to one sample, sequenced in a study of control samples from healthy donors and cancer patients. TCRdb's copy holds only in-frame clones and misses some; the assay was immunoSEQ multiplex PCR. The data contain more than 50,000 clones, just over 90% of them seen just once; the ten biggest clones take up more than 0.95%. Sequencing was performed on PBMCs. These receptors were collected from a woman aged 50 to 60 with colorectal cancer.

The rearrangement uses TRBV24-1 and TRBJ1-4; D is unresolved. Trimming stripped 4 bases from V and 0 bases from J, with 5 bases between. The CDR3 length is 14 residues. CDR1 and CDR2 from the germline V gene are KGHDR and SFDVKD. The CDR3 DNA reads TGTGCCACCAGTGAGATTGCAACTAATGAAAAACTGTTTTTT. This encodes CATSEIATNEKLFF.

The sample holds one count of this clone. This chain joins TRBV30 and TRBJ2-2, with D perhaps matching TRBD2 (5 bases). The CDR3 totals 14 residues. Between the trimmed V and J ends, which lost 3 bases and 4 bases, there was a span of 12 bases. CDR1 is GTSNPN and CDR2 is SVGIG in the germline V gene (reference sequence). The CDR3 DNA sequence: TGTGCCTGGAGCCCCGGAGGTAGCACCGGGGAGCTGTTTTTT. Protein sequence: CAWSPGGSTGELFF.

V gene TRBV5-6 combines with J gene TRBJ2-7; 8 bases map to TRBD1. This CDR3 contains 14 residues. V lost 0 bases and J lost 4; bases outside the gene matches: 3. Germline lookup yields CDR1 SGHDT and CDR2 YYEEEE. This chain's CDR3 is CASSLDRTGYEQYF. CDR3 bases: TGTGCCAGCAGCTTGGACCGGACAGGGTACGAGCAGTACTTC.

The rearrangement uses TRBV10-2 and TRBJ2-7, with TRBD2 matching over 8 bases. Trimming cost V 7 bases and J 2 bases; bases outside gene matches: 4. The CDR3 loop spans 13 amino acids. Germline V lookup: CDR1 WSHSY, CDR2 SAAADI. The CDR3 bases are TGCGCCAGCATGAGCGGGAGTCCCTACGAGCAGTACTTC. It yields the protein CASMSGSPYEQYF.

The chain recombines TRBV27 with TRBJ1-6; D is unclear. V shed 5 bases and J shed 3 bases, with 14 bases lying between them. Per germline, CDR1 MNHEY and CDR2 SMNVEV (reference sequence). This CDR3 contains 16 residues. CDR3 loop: CASSPRRLFYNSPLHF. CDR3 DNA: TGTGCCAGCAGTCCCAGGAGACTCTTCTATAATTCACCCCTCCACTTT.

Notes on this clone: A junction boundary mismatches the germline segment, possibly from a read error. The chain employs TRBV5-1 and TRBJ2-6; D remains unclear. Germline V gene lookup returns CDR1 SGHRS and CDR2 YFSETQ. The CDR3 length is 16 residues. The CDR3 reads CASSLGRASGANVLTF. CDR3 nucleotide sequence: TGCGCCAGCAGTTTGGGTAGGGCCTCTGGGGCCAACGTCCTGACTTTC.

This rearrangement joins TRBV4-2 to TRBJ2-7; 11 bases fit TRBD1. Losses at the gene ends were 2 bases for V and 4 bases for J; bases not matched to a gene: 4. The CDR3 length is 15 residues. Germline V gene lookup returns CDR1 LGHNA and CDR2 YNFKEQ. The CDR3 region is CASSQWTGGVYEQYF. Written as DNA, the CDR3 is TGTGCCAGCAGCCAATGGACAGGGGGCGTGTACGAGCAGTACTTC.

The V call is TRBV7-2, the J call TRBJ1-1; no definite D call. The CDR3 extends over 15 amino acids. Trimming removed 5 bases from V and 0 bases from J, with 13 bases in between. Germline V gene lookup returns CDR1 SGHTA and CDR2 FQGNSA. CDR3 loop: CASSRNGLMNTEAFF. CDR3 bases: TGTGCCAGCAGCCGTAACGGGTTAATGAACACTGAAGCTTTCTTT. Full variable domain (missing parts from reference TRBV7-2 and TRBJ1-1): GAGVSQSPSNKVTEKGKDVELRCDPISGHTALYWYRQSLGQGLEFLIYFQGNSAPDKSGLPSDRFSAERTGGSVSTLTIQRTQQEDSAVYLCASSRNGLMNTEAFFGQGTRLTVV.

This chain's CDR3 is CASREGEQPQHF. As DNA, the CDR3 is TGTGCCAGCAGAGAAGGGGAACAGCCCCAGCATTTT. The genes are TRBV11-2 and TRBJ1-5, with TRBD1 as a possible D gene (5 bases). Germline CDR1 SGHAT, CDR2 FQNNGV. The CDR3 has 12 residues. The V gene lost 6 bases and the J gene lost 7 bases, with 10 bases spanning the gap.

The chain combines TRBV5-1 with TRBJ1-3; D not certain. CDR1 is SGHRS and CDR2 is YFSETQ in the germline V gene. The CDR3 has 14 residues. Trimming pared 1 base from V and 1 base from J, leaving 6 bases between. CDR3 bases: TGCGCCAGCAGCTTGTCTGTGTCTGGAAACACCATATATTTT. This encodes CASSLSVSGNTIYF.

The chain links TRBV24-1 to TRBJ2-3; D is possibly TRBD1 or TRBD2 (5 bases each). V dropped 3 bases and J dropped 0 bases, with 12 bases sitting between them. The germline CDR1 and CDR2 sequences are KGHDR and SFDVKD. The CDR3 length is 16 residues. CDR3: CATSDPRDPSTDTQYF. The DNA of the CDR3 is TGTGCCACCAGTGATCCACGGGACCCTAGCACAGATACGCAGTATTTT.

Here the CDR3 reads CASSQDYGAGANVLTF. In nucleotides, the CDR3 is TGTGCCAGCAGCCAAGATTACGGCGCTGGGGCCAACGTCCTGACTTTC. The chain recombines TRBV3-1 (or the pseudogene TRBV3-2) with TRBJ2-6; D not certain. Germline CDR1 LGHDT, CDR2 YNNKEL (reference sequence). The CDR3 has 16 amino acids. The germline V and J ends were trimmed by 0 bases and 2 bases, with 8 bases remaining between them.

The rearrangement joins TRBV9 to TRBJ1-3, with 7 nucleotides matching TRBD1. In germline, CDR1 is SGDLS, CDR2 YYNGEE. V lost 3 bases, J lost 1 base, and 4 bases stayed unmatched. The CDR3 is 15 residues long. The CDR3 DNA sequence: TGTGCCAGCAGCGATTCGACAGGGTCTGGAAACACCATATATTTT. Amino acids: CASSDSTGSGNTIYF.

CDR3 sequence (DNA): TGTGCCACCAGCAGAGCTCGGAGCGGGGTAACAGATACGCAGTATTTT. It encodes CATSRARSGVTDTQYF. V gene TRBV15 combines with J gene TRBJ2-3, with 7 nucleotides matching TRBD2. This CDR3 region has 16 residues. The V segment lost 1 base and the J segment 3 bases; nucleotides outside the gene matches: 7. CDR1 and CDR2 from the germline V gene are LNHNV and YYDKDF (reference sequence).

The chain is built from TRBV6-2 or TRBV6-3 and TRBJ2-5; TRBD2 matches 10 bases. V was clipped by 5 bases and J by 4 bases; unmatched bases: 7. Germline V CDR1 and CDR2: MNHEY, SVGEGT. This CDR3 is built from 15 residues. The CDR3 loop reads CASSTLAGVRETQYF. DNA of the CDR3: TGTGCCAGCAGTACTCTAGCGGGGGTCCGAGAGACCCAGTACTTC.

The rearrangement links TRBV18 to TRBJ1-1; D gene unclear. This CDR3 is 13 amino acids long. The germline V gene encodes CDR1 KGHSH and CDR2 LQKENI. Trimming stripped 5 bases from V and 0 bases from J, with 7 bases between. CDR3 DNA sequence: TGTGCCAGCTCAGCTAGTATGAACACTGAAGCTTTCTTT. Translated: CASSASMNTEAFF.